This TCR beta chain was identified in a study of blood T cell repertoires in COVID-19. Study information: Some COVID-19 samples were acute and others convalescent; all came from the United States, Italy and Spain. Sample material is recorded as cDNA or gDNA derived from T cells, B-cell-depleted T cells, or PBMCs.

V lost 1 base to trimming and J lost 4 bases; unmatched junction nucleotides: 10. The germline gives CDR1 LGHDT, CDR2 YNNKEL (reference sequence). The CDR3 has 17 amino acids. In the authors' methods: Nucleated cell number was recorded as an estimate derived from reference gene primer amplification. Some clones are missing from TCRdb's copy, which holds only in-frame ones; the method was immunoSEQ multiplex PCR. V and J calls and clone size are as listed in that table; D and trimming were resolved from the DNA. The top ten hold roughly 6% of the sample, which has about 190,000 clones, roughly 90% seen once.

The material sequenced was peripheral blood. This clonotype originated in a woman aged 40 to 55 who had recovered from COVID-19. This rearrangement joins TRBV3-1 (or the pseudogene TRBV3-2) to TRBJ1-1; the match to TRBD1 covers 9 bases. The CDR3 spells CASSQGGLGQGVTEAFF. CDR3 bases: TGTGCCAGCAGCCAAGGGGGGTTGGGACAGGGAGTCACTGAAGCTTTCTTT.